This T cell receptor beta chain is drawn from a study of blood T cell repertoires in COVID-19. Only in-frame clones appear in the TCRdb table, and some are missing; sequencing was by immunoSEQ multiplex PCR. The sample lists tens of thousands of clones; roughly three quarters were seen once. This clonotype was sampled from a man between 65 and 80 years old with acute or convalescent COVID-19. Sample: peripheral blood.

The CDR3 protein is CASSLAGVTYEQYF. CDR3 DNA: TGTGCCAGCAGTTTGGCAGGTGTTACCTACGAGCAGTACTTC. The V call is TRBV28, the J call TRBJ2-7; D unresolved. The CDR3 totals 14 residues. The germline V gene encodes CDR1 MDHEN and CDR2 SYDVKM. The germline V and J ends were trimmed by 3 bases and 2 bases, with 11 bases remaining between them.